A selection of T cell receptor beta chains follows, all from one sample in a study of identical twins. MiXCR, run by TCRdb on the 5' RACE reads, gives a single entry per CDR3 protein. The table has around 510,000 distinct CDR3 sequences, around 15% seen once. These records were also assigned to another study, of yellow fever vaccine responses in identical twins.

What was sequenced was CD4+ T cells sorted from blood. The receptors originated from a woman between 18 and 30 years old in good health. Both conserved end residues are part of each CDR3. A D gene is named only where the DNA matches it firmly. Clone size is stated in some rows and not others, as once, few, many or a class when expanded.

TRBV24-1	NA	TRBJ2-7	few	TGTGCCACCAGTGGGGTGGACTCCTACGAGCAGTACTTC	CATSGVDSYEQYF
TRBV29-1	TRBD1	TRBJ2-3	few	TGCAGCGTGGGACAGGGGTTGGATACGCAGTATTTT	CSVGQGLDTQYF
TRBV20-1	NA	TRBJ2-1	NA	TGCAGTGCTAGTCTTTTTTCCTTTACCAACAATGAGCAGTTCTTC	CSASLFSFTNNEQFF
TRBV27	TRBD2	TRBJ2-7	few	TGTGCCAGCAGTCCAGCGGGAGGCCGACGAGACGGGTCCTACGAGCAGTACTTC	CASSPAGGRRDGSYEQYF
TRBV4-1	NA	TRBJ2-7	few	TGCGCCAGCAGCCAAGAAGGCCTAGGCAGCTCCTACGAGCAGTACTTC	CASSQEGLGSSYEQYF
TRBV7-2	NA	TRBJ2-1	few	TGTGCCAGCAGCGAGACAAACCCGGGCGGGGCTCGGGAGCAGTTCTTC	CASSETNPGGAREQFF
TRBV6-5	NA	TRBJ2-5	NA	TGTGCCAGCAGTTACCTGGACGGAGGGAACCAGTACTTC	CASSYLDGGNQYF
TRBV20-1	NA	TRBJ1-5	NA	TGCAGTGCTAGAGATTCGGAGGGGAGAAATCAGCCCCAGCATTTT	CSARDSEGRNQPQHF
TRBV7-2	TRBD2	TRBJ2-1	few	TGTGCCAGCAGCTCCGATATGATAGCGGGGGACTACAATGAGCAGTTCTTC	CASSSDMIAGDYNEQFF
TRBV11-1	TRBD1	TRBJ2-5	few	TGTGCCAGCAGCTACCAAGGACAGGGAGCAGGAGTGGAGAGAGAGACCCAGTACTTC	CASSYQGQGAGVERETQYF
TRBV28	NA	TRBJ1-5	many	TGTGCCAGCGGTTGGGGGGATCAGCCCCAGCATTTT	CASGWGDQPQHF
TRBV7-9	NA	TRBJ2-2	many	TGTGCCAGCACGGTGAACACCGGGGAGCTGTTTTTT	CASTVNTGELFF
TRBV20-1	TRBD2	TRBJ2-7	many	TGCAGTGCTAGGGCTAGCGGGGGGAGCCAAATGGCCGAGCAGTACTTC	CSARASGGSQMAEQYF
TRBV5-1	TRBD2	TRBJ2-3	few	TGCGCCAGCAGCCCTGGACTAGCGGGAGGGAATAAGTTCACAGATACGCAGTATTTT	CASSPGLAGGNKFTDTQYF
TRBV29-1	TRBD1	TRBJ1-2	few	TGCAGCGTCAACCAGGGGGCGCGCATTGGGGGCTACACCTTC	CSVNQGARIGGYTF
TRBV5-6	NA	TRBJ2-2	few	TGTGCCAGCAGCTCCCCGGGCCGGGACACCGGGGAGCTGTTTTTT	CASSSPGRDTGELFF
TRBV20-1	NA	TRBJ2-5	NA	TGCAGTGCTGAGGCGTTTGGGCGGGAGACCCAGTACTTC	CSAEAFGRETQYF
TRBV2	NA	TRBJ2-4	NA	TGTGCCAGTAAGGGACCAGATATAGCCAAAAACATTCAGTACTTC	CASKGPDIAKNIQYF
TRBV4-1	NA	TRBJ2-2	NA	TGCGCCAGCAGCCAAGTAAAGAGGGCTACTAACACCGGGGAGCTGTTTTTT	CASSQVKRATNTGELFF
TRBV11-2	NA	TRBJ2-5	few	TGTGCCAGCAGCTTAAGGGCGGGTGACTTGCAAGAGACCCAGTACTTC	CASSLRAGDLQETQYF
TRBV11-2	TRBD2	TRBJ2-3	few	TGTGCCAGCAGCTCTCGACTAGCGGGGGCGGTAGATACGCAGTATTTT	CASSSRLAGAVDTQYF
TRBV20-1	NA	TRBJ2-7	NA	TGCAGTGCGGCGGGACAGATATTTACCTACGAGCAGTACTTC	CSAAGQIFTYEQYF
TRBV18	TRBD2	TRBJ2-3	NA	TGTGCCAGCTCACCCTTAGCGGGAGGTCTGGGCACAGATACGCAGTATTTT	CASSPLAGGLGTDTQYF
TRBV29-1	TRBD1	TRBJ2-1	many	TGCAGCGTGGAGCAAGGGACAGGGAAATCCGACAATGAGCAGTTCTTC	CSVEQGTGKSDNEQFF
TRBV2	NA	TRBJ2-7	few	TGTGCCAGCAGTGAAGCCCAGTACCCGCCGACAAATCGGGGGATTCTCCGTCACGAGCAGTACTTC	CASSEAQYPPTNRGILRHEQYF
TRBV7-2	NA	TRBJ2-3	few	TGTGCCAGCAGCAAACGTAGACTATCTACCACAGATACGCAGTATTTT	CASSKRRLSTTDTQYF
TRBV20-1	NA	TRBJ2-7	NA	TGCAGTACCCCGGGGCTAGCAACTTTTGAGCAGTACTTC	CSTPGLATFEQYF
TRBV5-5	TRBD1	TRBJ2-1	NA	TGTGCCAGCAGCTTCGACAGGGTCTCCTACAATGAGCAGTTCTTC	CASSFDRVSYNEQFF
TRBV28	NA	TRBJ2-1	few	TGTGCCAGCAGTTTACTAGCGAGCTCCTACAATGAGCAGTTCTTC	CASSLLASSYNEQFF
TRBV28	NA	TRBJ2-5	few	TGTGCCATCTGTAACCGGGACCGAGTTCAAGAGACCCAGTACTTC	CAICNRDRVQETQYF
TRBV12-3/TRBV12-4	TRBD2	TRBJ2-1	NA	TGTGCCAGCAGGCTAGCGGGAGGGCAAGAGCAGTTCTTC	CASRLAGGQEQFF
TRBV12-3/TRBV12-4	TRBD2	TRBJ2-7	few	TGTGCCAGCAGTTTACTTAGCGGGACCTCCTACGAGCAGTACTTC	CASSLLSGTSYEQYF
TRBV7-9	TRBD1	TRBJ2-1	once	TGTGCCAGCAGCCGCCTTGTGGCGACAGGGGAGAATGAGCAGTTCTTC	CASSRLVATGENEQFF
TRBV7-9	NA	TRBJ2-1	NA	TGTGCCAGCAGCTGGGGCTTCAATGAGCAGTTCTTC	CASSWGFNEQFF
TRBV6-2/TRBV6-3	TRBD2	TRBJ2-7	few	TGTGCCAGCAGTTACGGGACTAGCGGGCCCTCCTACGAGCAGTACTTC	CASSYGTSGPSYEQYF
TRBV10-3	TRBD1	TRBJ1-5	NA	TGTGCCGCGCAACAGGGGCTCAATCAGCCCCAGCATTTT	CAAQQGLNQPQHF
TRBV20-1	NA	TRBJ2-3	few	TGCAGTGGAAGACGCGGGGCCAGCACAGATACGCAGTATTTT	CSGRRGASTDTQYF
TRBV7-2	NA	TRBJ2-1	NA	TGTGCCAGCAGCTTGGTAGGGGACCAGTCCTACAATGAGCAGTTCTTC	CASSLVGDQSYNEQFF
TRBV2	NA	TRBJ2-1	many	TGTGCCACCGCGGGGAGGTATGAGCAGTTCTTC	CATAGRYEQFF
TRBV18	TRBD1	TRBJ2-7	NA	TGTGCCAGCTCACTCACGGATACAGGGGCCCGCTCCTACGAGCAGTACTTC	CASSLTDTGARSYEQYF
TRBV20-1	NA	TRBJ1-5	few	TGCAGTGCCTCGAACAGCGGCGGAATTAGCAATCAGCCCCAGCATTTT	CSASNSGGISNQPQHF
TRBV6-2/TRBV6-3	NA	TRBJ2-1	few	TGTGCCAGCAGCCAAGACAAGGGGTTTAGGAATGAGCAGTTCTTC	CASSQDKGFRNEQFF
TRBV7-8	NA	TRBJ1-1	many	TGTGCCAGCAGCTTCGCCGGATTGAACACTGAAGCTTTCTTT	CASSFAGLNTEAFF
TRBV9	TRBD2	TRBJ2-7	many	TGTGCCAGCAGCCCCACGGGACTAGTCTACGAGCAGTACTTC	CASSPTGLVYEQYF
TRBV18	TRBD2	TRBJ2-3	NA	TGTGCCAGCTCACCACTCCCCACTAGCGGGGGTACAGATACGCAGTATTTT	CASSPLPTSGGTDTQYF
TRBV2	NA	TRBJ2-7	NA	TGTGCCAGCAGTGCCCGGGAGCAGTACTTC	CASSAREQYF